One sample yielded the 16 T cell receptor beta chains listed below, sequenced in a study of CXCR3-negative and CXCR3-positive naive CD8 T cells. Which antigens these TCRs recognize remains unknown. Whole-study findings and limits: Greater hydrophobicity was found in TRB CDR3s of CXCR3-positive naive cells than of CXCR3-negative naive cells.

In preparing the TRB cDNA libraries, 5' RACE with UMI labels was used. TCRdb reanalyzed the 5' RACE reads and collapses them to one entry per CDR3 protein, without DNA. This listing includes about 150,000 distinct CDR3 sequences. The sequencing sample was made of naive CXCR3+ CD8+ T cells from blood. Specified subset: CD45RO-CCR7+CD27+CD95- naive CD8+ T cells expressing CXCR3 (TNR3+). The receptor source for this set is a human donor in good health. Some clones in this sample may be carry-over from other donors' samples.

The chain has TRBV19 and TRBJ2-7. This CDR3 is 14 amino acids long. Germline loops: CDR1 LNHDA, CDR2 SQIVND (reference sequence). CDR3 sequence reads: CASSYDQKPYEQYF.

V is TRBV29-1 and J is TRBJ1-1. This CDR3 has 14 residues. Germline-derived CDR1 and CDR2 are SQVTM and ANQGSEA. This chain's CDR3 is CSVESYFDNTEAFF.

The chain employs TRBV6-2 or TRBV6-3 and TRBJ2-1; no DNA is available, so the TRBD1 call from TCRdb remains unchecked. Germline lookup yields CDR1 MNHEY and CDR2 SVGEGT. The CDR3 is 15 amino acids. This CDR3 reads CASSGRGVTHNEQFF.

This chain connects TRBV29-1 to TRBJ2-7; the TRBD2 assignment by TCRdb is unverifiable without DNA. Per germline, CDR1 SQVTM and CDR2 ANQGSEA. The CDR3 consists of 14 residues. This CDR3 reads CSVMLAGGPYEQYF.

This chain links TRBV29-1 with TRBJ2-1; TCRdb selects TRBD2, and the lack of DNA leaves this call unchecked. This CDR3 contains 12 residues. Germline V gene lookup returns CDR1 SQVTM and CDR2 ANQGSEA. CDR3 amino acids: CSVESPGPTAYF.

V gene TRBV9 combines with J gene TRBJ2-3; TCRdb's D call of TRBD2 is untestable without DNA. The CDR3 runs to 15 residues. CDR1 and CDR2 (germline): SGDLS, YYNGEE. CDR3 region: CASSVHSGSTDTQYF.

The chain's CDR3 is CSAGRRDHQRGVTDTQYF. The genes are TRBV20-1 and TRBJ2-3; the TCRdb call, TRBD1, lacks DNA for checking. This CDR3 contains 18 residues. Germline loops: CDR1 DFQATT, CDR2 SNEGSKA (reference sequence).

The J gene is TRBJ2-7, the V gene TRBV7-2; TCRdb indicates TRBD1, and absent DNA this call remains unverified. Germline CDR1 SGHTA, CDR2 FQGNSA. The CDR3 loop spans 15 amino acids. CDR3: CASSEHGTGAYEQYF.

The rearrangement links TRBV4-3 to TRBJ2-1; TCRdb's D call of TRBD2 is untestable without DNA. The CDR3 spans 19 residues. CDR1 and CDR2 (germline): LGHNA, YSLEER. CDR3 in amino acids: CASSQRLAGGPESYNEQFF.

This chain links TRBV12-3 or TRBV12-4 with TRBJ2-1; TCRdb's D call, TRBD2, is unchecked because there is no DNA. This CDR3 is 11 amino acids long. The CDR3 spells CASGGTWYQFF.

The rearrangement joins TRBV12-3 or TRBV12-4 to TRBJ1-2; TCRdb proposes TRBD1, but this gene call is untestable without DNA. The CDR3 runs to 13 residues. The CDR3: CASSDDRLYGYTF.

The J gene is TRBJ1-1, the V gene TRBV3-1. CDR1 is LGHDT and CDR2 is YNNKEL in the germline V gene (reference sequence). The CDR3 totals 15 residues. CDR3 amino acids: CASSPTADLNTEAFF.

The chain combines TRBV29-1 with TRBJ1-1. Germline lookup yields CDR1 SQVTM and CDR2 ANQGSEA. The CDR3 covers 14 residues. CDR3: CSVPARGGLTEAFF.

The chain is built from TRBV29-1 and TRBJ2-3; the TRBD2 assignment by TCRdb is unverifiable without DNA. The CDR3 is 14 amino acids. Per the germline V gene, CDR1 is SQVTM and CDR2 is ANQGSEA. The CDR3 loop reads CSVETLASTDTQYF.

The rearrangement joins TRBV14 to TRBJ2-1; the TCRdb call, TRBD2, lacks DNA for checking. There are 14 residues in the CDR3. Germline V gives CDR1 SGHDN, CDR2 FVKESK. CDR3 amino acids: CASSPATSYNEQFF.

The J gene is TRBJ2-5, the V gene TRBV28; TCRdb lists TRBD1, though no DNA is available to test this call. The CDR3 consists of 19 residues. Germline V gene lookup returns CDR1 MDHEN and CDR2 SYDVKM. CDR3 loop: CASRSAIIPGQGDQETQYF.